This TCR beta chain was documented in a study of T-cell reconstitution after alpha-beta-depleted transplantation in children. The TCRbeta library incorporated unique molecular identifiers. TCRdb re-called the PCR reads with MiXCR, one entry per CDR3 protein. The sample contains some 640,000 distinct CDR3 sequences, roughly 15% of which appear only once. The receptor comes from a human donor who donated a stem cell graft to a child with acute myeloid leukemia. The material was PBMCs from the stem cell graft donor, obtained from the stem cell graft.

CDR3 protein: CASSPRTDFTTDTQYF. Written as DNA, the CDR3 is TGTGCCAGCAGCCCACGGACAGATTTTACCACAGATACGCAGTATTTT. V and J are TRBV5-5 and TRBJ2-3, with D possibly TRBD1 on 6 matching bases. CDR3 length: 16 residues. CDR1 is SGHKS and CDR2 is YYEKEE in the germline V gene (reference sequence). V was trimmed by 4 bases and J by 2 bases, leaving 17 bases between them.